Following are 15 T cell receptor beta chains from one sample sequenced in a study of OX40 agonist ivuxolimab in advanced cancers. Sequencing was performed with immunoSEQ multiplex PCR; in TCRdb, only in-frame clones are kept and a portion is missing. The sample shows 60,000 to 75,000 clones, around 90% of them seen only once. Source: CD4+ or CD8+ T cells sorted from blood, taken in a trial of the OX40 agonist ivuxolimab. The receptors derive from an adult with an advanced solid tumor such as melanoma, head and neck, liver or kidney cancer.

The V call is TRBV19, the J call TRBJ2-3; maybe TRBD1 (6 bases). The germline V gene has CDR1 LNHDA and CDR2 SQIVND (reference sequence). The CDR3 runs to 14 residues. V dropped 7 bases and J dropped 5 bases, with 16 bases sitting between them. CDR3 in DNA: TGTGCCAGTACCTTGACAGGTGGCCAAGATACGCAGTATTTT. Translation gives CASTLTGGQDTQYF.

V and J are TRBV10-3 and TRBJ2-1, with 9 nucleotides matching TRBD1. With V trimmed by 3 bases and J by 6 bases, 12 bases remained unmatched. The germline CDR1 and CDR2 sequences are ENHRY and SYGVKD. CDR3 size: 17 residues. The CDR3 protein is CAISDAASLTGGNEQFF. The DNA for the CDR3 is TGTGCCATCAGTGACGCCGCCAGCCTGACAGGGGGCAATGAGCAGTTCTTC.

The CDR3 region has the DNA TGTGCCAGCAGCGTAGGTCCCTCAGGGGATAGCAATCAGCCCCAGCATTTT. As protein: CASSVGPSGDSNQPQHF. The rearrangement joins TRBV9 to TRBJ1-5, with D perhaps TRBD1 (6 bases). CDR1 SGDLS and CDR2 YYNGEE come from the germline V gene. This CDR3 has 17 amino acids. V lost 0 bases and J lost 0, with 13 bases in between.

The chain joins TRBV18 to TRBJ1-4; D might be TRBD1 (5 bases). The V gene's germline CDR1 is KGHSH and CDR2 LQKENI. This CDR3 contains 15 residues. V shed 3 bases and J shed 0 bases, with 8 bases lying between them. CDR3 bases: TGTGCCAGCTCACCCCAGGGTGCAACTAATGAAAAACTGTTTTTT. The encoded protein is CASSPQGATNEKLFF.

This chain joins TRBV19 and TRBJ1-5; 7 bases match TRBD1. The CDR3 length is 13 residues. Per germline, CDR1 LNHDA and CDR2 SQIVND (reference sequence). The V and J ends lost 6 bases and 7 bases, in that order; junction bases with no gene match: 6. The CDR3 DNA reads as TGTGCCAGTAGAAGACAGGGCATACAGCCCCAGCATTTT. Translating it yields CASRRQGIQPQHF.

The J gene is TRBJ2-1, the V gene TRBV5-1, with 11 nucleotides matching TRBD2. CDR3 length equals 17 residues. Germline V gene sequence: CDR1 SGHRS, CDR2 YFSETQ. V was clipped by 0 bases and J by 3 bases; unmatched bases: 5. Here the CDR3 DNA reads TGCGCCAGCAGCTTGGTGGTGACTAGCGGGAACTACAATGAGCAGTTCTTC. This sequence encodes CASSLVVTSGNYNEQFF.

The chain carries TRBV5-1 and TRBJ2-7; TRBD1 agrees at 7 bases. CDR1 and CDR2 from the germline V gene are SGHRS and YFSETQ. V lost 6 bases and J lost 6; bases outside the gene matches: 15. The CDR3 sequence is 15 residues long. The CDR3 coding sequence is TGCGCCAGCAAGAGGGACAGCACCGCCCTAGGCGAGCAGTACTTC. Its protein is CASKRDSTALGEQYF.

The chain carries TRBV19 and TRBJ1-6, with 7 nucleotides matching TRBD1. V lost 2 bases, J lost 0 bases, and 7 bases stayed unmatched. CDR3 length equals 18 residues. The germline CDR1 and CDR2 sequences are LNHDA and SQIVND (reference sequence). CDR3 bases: TGTGCCAGTAGTATAAGGGGGCGTGGGAGCTCCTATAATTCACCCCTCCACTTT. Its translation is CASSIRGRGSSYNSPLHF.

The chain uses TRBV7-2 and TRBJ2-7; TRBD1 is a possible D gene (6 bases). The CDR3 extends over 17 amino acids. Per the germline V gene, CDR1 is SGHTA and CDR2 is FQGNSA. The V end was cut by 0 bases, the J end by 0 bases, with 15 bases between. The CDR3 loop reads CASSLAVVAGDSYEQYF. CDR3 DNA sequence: TGTGCCAGCAGCTTAGCGGTGGTAGCAGGGGACTCCTACGAGCAGTACTTC.

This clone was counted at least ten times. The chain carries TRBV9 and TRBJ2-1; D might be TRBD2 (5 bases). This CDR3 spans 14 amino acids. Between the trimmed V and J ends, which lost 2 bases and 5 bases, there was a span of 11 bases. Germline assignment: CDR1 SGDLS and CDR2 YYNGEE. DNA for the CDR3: TGTGCCAGCAGCGTCAGGTGGGAGAACAATGAGCAGTTCTTC. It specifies CASSVRWENNEQFF.

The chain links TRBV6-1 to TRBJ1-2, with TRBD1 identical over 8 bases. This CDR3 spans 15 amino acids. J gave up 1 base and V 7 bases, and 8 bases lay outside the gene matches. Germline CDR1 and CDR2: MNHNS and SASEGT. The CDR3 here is CASINTGGFNYGYTF. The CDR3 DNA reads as TGTGCCAGCATAAACACAGGGGGTTTTAACTATGGCTACACCTTC.

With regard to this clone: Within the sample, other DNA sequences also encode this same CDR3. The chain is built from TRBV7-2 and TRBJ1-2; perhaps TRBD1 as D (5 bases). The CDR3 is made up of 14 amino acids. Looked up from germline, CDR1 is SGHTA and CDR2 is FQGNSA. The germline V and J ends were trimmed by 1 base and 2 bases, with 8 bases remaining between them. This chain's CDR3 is CASSLGQRNYGYTF. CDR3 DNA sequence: TGTGCCAGCAGCTTAGGACAGCGAAACTATGGCTACACCTTC.

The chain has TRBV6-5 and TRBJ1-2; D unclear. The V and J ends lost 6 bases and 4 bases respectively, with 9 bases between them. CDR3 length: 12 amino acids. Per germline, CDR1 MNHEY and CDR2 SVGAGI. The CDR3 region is CASSNQGYGYTF. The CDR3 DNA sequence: TGTGCCAGCAGCAACCAAGGCTATGGCTACACCTTC.

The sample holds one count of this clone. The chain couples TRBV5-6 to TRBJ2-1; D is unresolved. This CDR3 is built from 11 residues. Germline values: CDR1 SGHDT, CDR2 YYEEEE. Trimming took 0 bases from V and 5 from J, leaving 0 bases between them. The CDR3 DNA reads TGTGCCAGCAGCTTGGACAATGAGCAGTTCTTC. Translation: CASSLDNEQFF.

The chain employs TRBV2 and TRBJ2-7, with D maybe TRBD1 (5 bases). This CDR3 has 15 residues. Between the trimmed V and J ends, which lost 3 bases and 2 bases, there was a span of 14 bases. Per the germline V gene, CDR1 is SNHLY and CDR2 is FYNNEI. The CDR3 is CASSDTAAGTYEQYF. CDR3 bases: TGTGCCAGCAGTGATACGGCGGCAGGGACCTACGAGCAGTACTTC.